A selection of T cell receptor beta chains follows, all from one sample in a study of CD8 T cells in Susac syndrome. Via MiXCR, TCRdb re-called the immunoSEQ multiplex PCR reads, giving one row per CDR3 protein. The sample shows roughly 130,000 distinct CDR3 sequences, about 95% of them seen only once. Sequenced: CD4+ T cells from PBMCs. The receptor set was obtained from a human donor with multiple sclerosis. Each CDR3 is given with its conserved first and last residue. A D gene is named only where the DNA matches it firmly. Rows may omit the clone size; those that give it use once, few, many or a size class.

j_gene	v_gene	d_gene	abundance	CDR3nt	CDR3aa
TRBJ1-5	TRBV12-3/TRBV12-4	-	-	TGTGCCAGCAGTTCCCACTCTGGAAACAATCAGCCCCAGCATTTT	CASSSHSGNNQPQHF
TRBJ2-1	TRBV7-8	TRBD1	-	TGTGCCAGCAGCCGGACAGGGGGCTCCTACAATGAGCAGTTCTTC	CASSRTGGSYNEQFF
TRBJ2-1	TRBV7-8	-	once	TGTGCCAGCAGCTTAGAACGGGTCGGGAGATCGAGGAATGAGCAGTTCTTC	CASSLERVGRSRNEQFF
TRBJ1-2	TRBV9	-	-	TGTGCCAGCAGCGTAGACGGGGTCGACTACACCTTC	CASSVDGVDYTF
TRBJ1-1	TRBV29-1	-	-	TGCAGCGCCACCGGGACTGCGGGGGTATTGAACACTGAAGCTTTCTTT	CSATGTAGVLNTEAFF
TRBJ2-7	TRBV5-4	-	once	TGTGCCAGCAGCCCCGCACTACCCGGGCCGGCAGGGCACGAGCAGTACTTC	CASSPALPGPAGHEQYF
TRBJ2-5	TRBV29-1	-	-	TGCGGGACCTTGCAAGAGACCCAGTACTTC	CGTLQETQYF
TRBJ2-1	TRBV27	-	-	TGTGCCAGCAGTTTCTCCCTTCGGGGATCTGAGCAGTTCTTC	CASSFSLRGSEQFF
TRBJ2-3	TRBV20-1	-	-	TGCAGTGCTAGTCGGGTAGCCACAGATACGCAGTATTTT	CSASRVATDTQYF
TRBJ2-3	TRBV6-5	-	once	TGTGCCAGCAGTTACGGAAGGGCTAACACAGATACGCAGTATTTT	CASSYGRANTDTQYF
TRBJ1-2	TRBV3-1	-	-	TGTGCCAGCAGCCGGTCGAGCGGGACTAACTATGGCTACACCTTC	CASSRSSGTNYGYTF
TRBJ1-2	TRBV9	-	-	TGTGCCAGCAGGGGTACATTATATGGCTACACCTTC	CASRGTLYGYTF
TRBJ1-2	TRBV29-1	TRBD1	-	TGCAGCGTTGACAGGGGGCGAGGAGGCTACACCTTC	CSVDRGRGGYTF
TRBJ2-1	TRBV25-1	-	-	TGTGCCAGCAGTGGCAGGGTGTTCGATGAGCAGTTCTTC	CASSGRVFDEQFF
TRBJ2-7	TRBV2	-	-	TGTGCCAGCTCCTACCGACAGGGACTTAGCGAGCAGTACTTC	CASSYRQGLSEQYF
TRBJ1-5	TRBV29-1	TRBD1	once	TGCAGCGTCCAACAGGGGAATAGCAATCAGCCCCAGCATTTT	CSVQQGNSNQPQHF
TRBJ2-7	TRBV7-9	-	-	TGTGCCAGCAGACAAACCCCCTCCTACGAGCAGTACTTC	CASRQTPSYEQYF